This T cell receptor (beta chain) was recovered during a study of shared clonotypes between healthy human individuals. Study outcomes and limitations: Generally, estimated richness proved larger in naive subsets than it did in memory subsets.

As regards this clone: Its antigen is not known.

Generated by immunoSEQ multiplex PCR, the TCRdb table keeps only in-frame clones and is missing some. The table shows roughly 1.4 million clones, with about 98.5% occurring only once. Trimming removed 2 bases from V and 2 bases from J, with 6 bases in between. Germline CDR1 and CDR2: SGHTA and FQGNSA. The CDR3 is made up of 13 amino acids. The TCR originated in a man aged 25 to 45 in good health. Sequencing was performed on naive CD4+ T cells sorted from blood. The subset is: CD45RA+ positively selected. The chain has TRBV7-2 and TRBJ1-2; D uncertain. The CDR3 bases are TGTGCCAGCAGCTTAAACCTGAACTATGGCTACACCTTC. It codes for CASSLNLNYGYTF. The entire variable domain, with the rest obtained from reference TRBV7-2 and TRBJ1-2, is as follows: GAGVSQSPSNKVTEKGKDVELRCDPISGHTALYWYRQSLGQGLEFLIYFQGNSAPDKSGLPSDRFSAERTGGSVSTLTIQRTQQEDSAVYLCASSLNLNYGYTFGSGTRLTVV.